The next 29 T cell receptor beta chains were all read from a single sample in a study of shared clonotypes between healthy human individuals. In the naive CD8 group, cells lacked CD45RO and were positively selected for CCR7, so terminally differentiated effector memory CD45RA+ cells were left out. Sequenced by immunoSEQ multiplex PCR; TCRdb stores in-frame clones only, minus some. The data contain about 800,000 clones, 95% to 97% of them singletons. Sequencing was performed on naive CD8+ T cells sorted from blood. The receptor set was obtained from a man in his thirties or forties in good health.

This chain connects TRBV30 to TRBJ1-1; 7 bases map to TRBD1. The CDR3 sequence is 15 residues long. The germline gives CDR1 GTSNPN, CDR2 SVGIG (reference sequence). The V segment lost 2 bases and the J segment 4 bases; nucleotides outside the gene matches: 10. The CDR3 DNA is TGTGCCTGGAGTACGAGGGGGCAGTGGGGCACTGAAGCTTTCTTT. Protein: CAWSTRGQWGTEAFF.

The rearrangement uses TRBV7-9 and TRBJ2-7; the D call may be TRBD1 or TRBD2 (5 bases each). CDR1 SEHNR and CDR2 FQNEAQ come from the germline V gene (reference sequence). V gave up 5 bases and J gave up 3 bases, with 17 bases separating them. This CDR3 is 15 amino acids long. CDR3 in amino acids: CASSPPGRGFYEQYF. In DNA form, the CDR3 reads TGTGCCAGCAGCCCGCCGGGACGTGGTTTCTACGAGCAGTACTTC.

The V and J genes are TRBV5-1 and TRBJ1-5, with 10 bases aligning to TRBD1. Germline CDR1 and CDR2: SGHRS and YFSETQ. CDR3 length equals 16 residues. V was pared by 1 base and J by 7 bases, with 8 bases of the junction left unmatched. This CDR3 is CASSLWGTGAGQPQHF. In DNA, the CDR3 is TGCGCCAGCAGCTTGTGGGGGACAGGGGCAGGACAGCCCCAGCATTTT.

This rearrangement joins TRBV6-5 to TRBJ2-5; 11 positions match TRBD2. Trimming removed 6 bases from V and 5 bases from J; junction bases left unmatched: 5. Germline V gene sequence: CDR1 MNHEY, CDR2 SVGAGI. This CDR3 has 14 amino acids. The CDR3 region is CASSLSGRGETQYF. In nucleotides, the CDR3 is TGTGCCAGCAGCCTTAGCGGGAGGGGGGAGACCCAGTACTTC.

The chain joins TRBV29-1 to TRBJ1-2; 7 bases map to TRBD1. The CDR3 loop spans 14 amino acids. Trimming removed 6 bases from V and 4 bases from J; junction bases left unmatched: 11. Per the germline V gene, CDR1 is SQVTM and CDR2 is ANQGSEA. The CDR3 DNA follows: TGCAGCGTAGAGGGGGCAGGGGAAATCTATGGCTACACCTTC. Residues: CSVEGAGEIYGYTF.

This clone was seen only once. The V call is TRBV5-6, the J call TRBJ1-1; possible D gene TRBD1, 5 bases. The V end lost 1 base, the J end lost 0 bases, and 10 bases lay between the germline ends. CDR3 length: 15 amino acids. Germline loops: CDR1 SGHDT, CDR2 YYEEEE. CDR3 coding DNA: TGTGCCAGCAGCTTGTGGGGGTCTCTGAACACTGAAGCTTTCTTT. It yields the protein CASSLWGSLNTEAFF.

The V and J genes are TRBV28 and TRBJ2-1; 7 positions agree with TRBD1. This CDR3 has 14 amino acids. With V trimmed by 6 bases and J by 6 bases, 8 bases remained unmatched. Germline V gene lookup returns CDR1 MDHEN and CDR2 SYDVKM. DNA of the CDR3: TGTGCCAGCAGGTCAACCCCAGGGGGCAATGAGCAGTTCTTC. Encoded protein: CASRSTPGGNEQFF. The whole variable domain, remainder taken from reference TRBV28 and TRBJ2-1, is DVKVTQSSRYLVKRTGEKVFLECVQDMDHENMFWYRQDPGLGLRLIYFSYDVKMKEKGDIPEGYSVSREKKERFSLILESASTNQTSMYLCASRSTPGGNEQFFGPGTRLTVL.

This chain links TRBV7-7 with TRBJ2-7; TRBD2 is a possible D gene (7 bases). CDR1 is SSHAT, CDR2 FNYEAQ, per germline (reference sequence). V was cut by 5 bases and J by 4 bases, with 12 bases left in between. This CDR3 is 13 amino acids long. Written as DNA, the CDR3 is TGTGCCAGCAGCGGGGGGGGCAGATACGAGCAGTACTTC. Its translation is CASSGGGRYEQYF.

Written as DNA, the CDR3 is TGTGCCAGCAGTCGCCCTAGCGGGAATCGATACGAGCAGTACTTC. Translating gives CASSRPSGNRYEQYF. J is TRBJ2-7 and V is TRBV6-5, with 9 positions matching TRBD2. Germline V CDR1 and CDR2: MNHEY, SVGAGI. The CDR3 runs 15 residues. V shed 5 bases and J 4 bases; nucleotides not matched to a gene: 9.

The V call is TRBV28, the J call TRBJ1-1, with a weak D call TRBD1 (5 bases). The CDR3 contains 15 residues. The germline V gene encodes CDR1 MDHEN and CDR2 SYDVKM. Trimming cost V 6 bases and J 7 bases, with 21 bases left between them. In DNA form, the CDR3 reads TGTGCCAGCAGCGTCGGGTGGGAAAGGGGACGTGAAGCTTTCTTT. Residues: CASSVGWERGREAFF.

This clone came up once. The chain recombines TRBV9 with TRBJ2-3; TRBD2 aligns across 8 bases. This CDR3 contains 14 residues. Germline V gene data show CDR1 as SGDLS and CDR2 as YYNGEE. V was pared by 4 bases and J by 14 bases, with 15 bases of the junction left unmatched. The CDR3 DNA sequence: TGTGCCAGCAGCCCCCACGAAGGGACTAGTGGTCTGTATTTT. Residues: CASSPHEGTSGLYF.

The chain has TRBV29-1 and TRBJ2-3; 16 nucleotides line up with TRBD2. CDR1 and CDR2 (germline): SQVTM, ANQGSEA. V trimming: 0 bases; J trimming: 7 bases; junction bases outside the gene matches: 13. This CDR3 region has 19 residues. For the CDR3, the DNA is TGCAGCGTTGAAGATTGGGGACTAGCGGGAGGGCCCTCTAAAAATACGCAGTATTTT. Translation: CSVEDWGLAGGPSKNTQYF.

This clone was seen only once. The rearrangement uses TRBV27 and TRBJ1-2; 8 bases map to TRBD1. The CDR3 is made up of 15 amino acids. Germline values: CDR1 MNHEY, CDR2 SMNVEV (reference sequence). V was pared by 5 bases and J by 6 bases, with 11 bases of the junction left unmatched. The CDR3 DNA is TGTGCCAGCAGTCCCGGACAGGGACTTTCGGATGGCTACACCTTC. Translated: CASSPGQGLSDGYTF.

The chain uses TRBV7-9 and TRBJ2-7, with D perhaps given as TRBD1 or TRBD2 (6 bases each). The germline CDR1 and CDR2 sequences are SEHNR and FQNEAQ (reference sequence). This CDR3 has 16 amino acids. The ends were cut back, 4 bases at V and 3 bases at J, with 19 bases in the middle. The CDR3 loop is CASSSPRGQAGYEQYF. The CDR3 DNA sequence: TGTGCCAGCAGCTCGCCTCGGGGGCAGGCGGGCTACGAGCAGTACTTC.

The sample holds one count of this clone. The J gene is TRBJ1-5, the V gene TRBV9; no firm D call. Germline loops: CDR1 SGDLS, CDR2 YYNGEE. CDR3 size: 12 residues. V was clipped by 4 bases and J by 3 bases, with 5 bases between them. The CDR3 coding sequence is TGTGCCAGCAGCACCTACAATCAGCCCCAGCATTTT. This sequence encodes CASSTYNQPQHF.

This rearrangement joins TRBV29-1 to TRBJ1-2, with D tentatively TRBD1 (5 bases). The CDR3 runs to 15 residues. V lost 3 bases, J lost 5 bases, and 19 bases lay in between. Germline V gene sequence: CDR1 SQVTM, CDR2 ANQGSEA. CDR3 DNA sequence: TGCAGCGTTGAGGGCGGTCAGGCGACAGAATATGGCTACACCTTC. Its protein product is CSVEGGQATEYGYTF.

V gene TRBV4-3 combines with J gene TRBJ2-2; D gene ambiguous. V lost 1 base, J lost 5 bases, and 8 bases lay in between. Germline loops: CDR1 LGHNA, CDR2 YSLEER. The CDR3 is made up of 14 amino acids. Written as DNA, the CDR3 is TGCGCCAGCAGCCAAGGATACAGTACCGGGGAGCTGTTTTTT. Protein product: CASSQGYSTGELFF.

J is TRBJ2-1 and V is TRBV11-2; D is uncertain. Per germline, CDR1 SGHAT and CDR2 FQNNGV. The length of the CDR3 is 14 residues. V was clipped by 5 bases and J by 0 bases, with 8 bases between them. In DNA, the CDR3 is TGTGCCAGCAGCCTAAGTAACTCCTACAATGAGCAGTTCTTC. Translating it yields CASSLSNSYNEQFF.

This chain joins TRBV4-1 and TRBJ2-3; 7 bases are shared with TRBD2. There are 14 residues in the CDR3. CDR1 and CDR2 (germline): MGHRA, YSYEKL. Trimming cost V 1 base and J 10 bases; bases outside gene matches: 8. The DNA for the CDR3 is TGCGCCAGCAGCCAAGTAGTCGCGGGGAGGGCGCAGTATTTT. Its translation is CASSQVVAGRAQYF.

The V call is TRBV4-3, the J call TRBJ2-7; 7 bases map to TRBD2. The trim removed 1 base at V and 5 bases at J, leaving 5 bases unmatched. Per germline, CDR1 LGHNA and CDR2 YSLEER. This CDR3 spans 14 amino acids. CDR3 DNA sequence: TGCGCCAGCAGCCAAGTCCGACTAGCCCACGAGCAGTACTTC. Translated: CASSQVRLAHEQYF.

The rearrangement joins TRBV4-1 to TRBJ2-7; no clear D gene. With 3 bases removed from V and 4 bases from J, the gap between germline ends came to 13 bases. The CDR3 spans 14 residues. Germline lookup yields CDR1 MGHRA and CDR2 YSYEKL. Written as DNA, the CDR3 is TGCGCCAGCAGCCAGATTTCCAGCACATACGAGCAGTACTTC. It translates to CASSQISSTYEQYF.

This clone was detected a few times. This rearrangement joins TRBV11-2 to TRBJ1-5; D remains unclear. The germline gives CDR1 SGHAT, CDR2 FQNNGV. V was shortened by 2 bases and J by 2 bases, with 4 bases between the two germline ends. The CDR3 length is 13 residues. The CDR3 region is CASSLRGNQPQHF. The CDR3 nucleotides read TGTGCCAGCAGCTTAAGGGGCAATCAGCCCCAGCATTTT.

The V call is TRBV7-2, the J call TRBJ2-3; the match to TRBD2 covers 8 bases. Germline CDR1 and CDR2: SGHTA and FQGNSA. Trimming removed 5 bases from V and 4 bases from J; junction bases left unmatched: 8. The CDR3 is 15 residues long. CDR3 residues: CASSHGAGASDTQYF. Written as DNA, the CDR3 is TGTGCCAGCAGCCATGGAGCGGGAGCGTCAGATACGCAGTATTTT.

The chain's CDR3 is CASSSSGQGSNTEAFF. The DNA for the CDR3 is TGTGCCAGCAGCTCCTCTGGACAGGGATCGAACACTGAAGCTTTCTTT. J is TRBJ1-1 and V is TRBV7-9; TRBD1 matches 8 bases. There are 16 residues in the CDR3. Trimming took 4 bases from V and 1 from J; bases not matched to a gene: 8. Per the germline V gene, CDR1 is SEHNR and CDR2 is FQNEAQ (reference sequence).

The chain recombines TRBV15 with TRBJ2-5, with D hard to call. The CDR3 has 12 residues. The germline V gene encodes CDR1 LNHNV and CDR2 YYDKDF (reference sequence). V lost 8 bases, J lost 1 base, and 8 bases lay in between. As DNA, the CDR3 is TGTGCCACCCGAGAGGTCCAAGAGACCCAGTACTTC. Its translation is CATREVQETQYF.

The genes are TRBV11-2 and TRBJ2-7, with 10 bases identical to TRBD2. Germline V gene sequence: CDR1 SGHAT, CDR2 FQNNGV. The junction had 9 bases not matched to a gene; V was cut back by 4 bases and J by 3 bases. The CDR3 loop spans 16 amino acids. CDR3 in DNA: TGTGCCAGCAGCTCCCATTCTAGCGGGAGTGTCTACGAGCAGTACTTC. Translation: CASSSHSSGSVYEQYF. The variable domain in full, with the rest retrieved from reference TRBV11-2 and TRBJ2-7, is EAGVAQSPRYKIIEKRQSVAFWCNPISGHATLYWYQQILGQGPKLLIQFQNNGVVDDSQLPKDRFSAERLKGVDSTLKIQPAKLEDSAVYLCASSSHSSGSVYEQYFGPGTRLTVT.

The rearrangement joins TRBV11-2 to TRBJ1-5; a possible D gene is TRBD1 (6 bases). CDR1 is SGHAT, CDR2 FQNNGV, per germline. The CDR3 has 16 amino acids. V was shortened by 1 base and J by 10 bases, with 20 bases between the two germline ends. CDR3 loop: CASSLGAGAMHEPQHF. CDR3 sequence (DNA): TGTGCCAGCAGCTTAGGGGCAGGGGCTATGCATGAACCCCAGCATTTT.

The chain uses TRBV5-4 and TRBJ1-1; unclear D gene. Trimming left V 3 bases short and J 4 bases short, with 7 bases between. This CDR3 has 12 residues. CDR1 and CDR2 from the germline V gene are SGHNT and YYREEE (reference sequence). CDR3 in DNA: TGTGCCAGCAGCTCTTACTCCACTGAAGCTTTCTTT. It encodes CASSSYSTEAFF.

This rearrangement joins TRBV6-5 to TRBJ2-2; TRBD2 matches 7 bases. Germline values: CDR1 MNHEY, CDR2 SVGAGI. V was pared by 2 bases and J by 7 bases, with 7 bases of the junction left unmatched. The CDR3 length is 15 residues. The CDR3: CASSYATSSVGELFF. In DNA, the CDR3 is TGTGCCAGCAGTTACGCGACTAGCTCCGTCGGGGAGCTGTTTTTT.